This T cell receptor beta chain was obtained from a study of blood T cell repertoires in COVID-19. Looking at the study overall: Whether acute or convalescent, the COVID-19 samples came from the United States, Italy and Spain. T cells, B-cell-depleted T cells, or PBMCs provided the cDNA or gDNA that served as material.

Under the authors' procedure: Amplification of reference gene primers was used by the study to estimate nucleated cell counts. Method: immunoSEQ multiplex PCR; TCRdb's copy keeps in-frame clones and lacks some. V, J and clone size were drawn from that table, and D and trimming were deduced from the DNA. Among about 240,000 clones listed, roughly 90% were seen once. This sequence was found in a man aged 55 to 70 who had recovered from COVID-19. Sequenced: peripheral blood.

This CDR3 is CASSTLGGSDTQYF. The CDR3 bases are TGTGCCAGTAGCACCCTCGGAGGGTCAGATACGCAGTATTTT. This rearrangement joins TRBV19 to TRBJ2-3; D possibly corresponds to TRBD2 (6 bases). V shed 6 bases and J shed 4 bases, with 14 bases lying between them. The CDR3 length is 14 residues. Germline V gene data show CDR1 as LNHDA and CDR2 as SQIVND (reference sequence).